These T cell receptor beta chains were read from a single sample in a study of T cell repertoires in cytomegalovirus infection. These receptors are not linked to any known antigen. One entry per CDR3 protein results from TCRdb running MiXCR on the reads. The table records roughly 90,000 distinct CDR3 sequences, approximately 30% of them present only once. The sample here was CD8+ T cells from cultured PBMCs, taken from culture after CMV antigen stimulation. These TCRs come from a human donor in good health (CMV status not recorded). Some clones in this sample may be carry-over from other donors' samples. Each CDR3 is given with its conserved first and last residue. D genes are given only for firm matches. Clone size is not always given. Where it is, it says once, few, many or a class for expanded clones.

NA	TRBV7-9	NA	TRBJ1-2	CASSFGGTYGYTF	TGTGCCAGCAGCTTCGGGGGGACCTATGGCTACACCTTC
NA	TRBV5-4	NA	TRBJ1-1	CASSLEVDTEAFF	TGTGCCAGCAGCTTGGAGGTGGACACTGAAGCTTTCTTT
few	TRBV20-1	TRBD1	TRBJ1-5	CSARPITGGPSNQPQHF	TGCAGTGCTCGACCTATTACAGGGGGCCCCAGCAATCAGCCCCAGCATTTT
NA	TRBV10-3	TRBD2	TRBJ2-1	CAISESQSSGGYNEQFF	TGTGCCATCAGTGAGTCTCAGAGTAGCGGGGGGTACAATGAGCAGTTCTTC
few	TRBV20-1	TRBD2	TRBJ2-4	CSANTLAGAPLAKNIQYF	TGCAGTGCTAATACACTAGCGGGGGCCCCTCTAGCCAAAAACATTCAGTACTTC
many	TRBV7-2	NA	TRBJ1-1	CASSLGRFPGEAFF	TGTGCCAGCAGCTTAGGTCGGTTCCCCGGGGAAGCTTTCTTT
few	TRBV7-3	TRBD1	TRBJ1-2	CASSPTPAALSGTGDGYTF	TGTGCCAGCAGCCCTACGCCCGCCGCTCTGTCCGGGACAGGGGACGGCTACACCTTC
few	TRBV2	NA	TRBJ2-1	CASSEGGLGGANEQFF	TGTGCCAGCAGTGAGGGGGGTTTAGGGGGGGCGAATGAGCAGTTCTTC
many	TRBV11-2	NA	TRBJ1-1	CASSYRKPLNTEAFF	TGTGCCAGCAGCTACCGTAAGCCCTTGAACACTGAAGCTTTCTTT
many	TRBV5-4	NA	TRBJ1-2	CASSFSGASGYTF	TGTGCCAGCAGCTTTTCGGGGGCAAGTGGCTACACCTTC
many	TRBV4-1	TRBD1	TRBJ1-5	CASSQGVTGVEGNQPQHF	TGCGCCAGCAGCCAAGGGGTGACAGGGGTAGAGGGCAATCAGCCCCAGCATTTT
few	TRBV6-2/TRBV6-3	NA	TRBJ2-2	CASSSLGQELFF	TGTGCCAGCAGTTCTTTGGGGCAGGAGCTGTTTTTT
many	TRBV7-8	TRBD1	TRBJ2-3	CASSLTGTGSADTQYF	TGTGCCAGCAGCTTGACCGGGACAGGGAGTGCAGATACGCAGTATTTT
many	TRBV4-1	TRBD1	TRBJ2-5	CASSQTGVLQETQYF	TGCGCCAGCAGTCAGACAGGGGTGCTCCAAGAGACCCAGTACTTC
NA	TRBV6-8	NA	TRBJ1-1	CASRITAGLDTEAFF	TGTGCCAGCAGGATAACGGCCGGGTTGGACACTGAAGCTTTCTTT
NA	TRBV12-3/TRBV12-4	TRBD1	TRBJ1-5	CASSLTGVGQPQHF	TGTGCCAGCAGTTTGACAGGGGTTGGGCAGCCCCAGCATTTT
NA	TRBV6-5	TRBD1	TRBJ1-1	CATVDRGGAEAFF	TGTGCCACCGTAGACAGGGGCGGTGCTGAAGCTTTCTTT
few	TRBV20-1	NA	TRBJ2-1	CSANMGDEQFF	TGCAGTGCTAATATGGGGGATGAGCAGTTCTTC
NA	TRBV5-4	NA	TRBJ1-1	CASSTKTGSNTEAFF	TGTGCCAGCAGCACAAAAACAGGTTCGAACACTGAAGCTTTCTTT
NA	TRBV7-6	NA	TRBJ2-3	CASRQSSTDTQYF	TGTGCCAGCAGACAAAGTAGCACAGATACGCAGTATTTT
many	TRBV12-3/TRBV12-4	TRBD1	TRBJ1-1	CASRPGTGGAGRTEAFF	TGTGCCAGCAGACCCGGGACAGGGGGTGCGGGAAGGACTGAAGCTTTCTTT
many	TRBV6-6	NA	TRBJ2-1	CASAGAFNEQFF	TGTGCCAGCGCGGGGGCCTTTAATGAGCAGTTCTTC
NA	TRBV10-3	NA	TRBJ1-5	CATRNTESNQPQHF	TGTGCCACCCGTAACACTGAGAGCAATCAGCCCCAGCATTTT
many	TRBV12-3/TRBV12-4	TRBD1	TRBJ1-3	CASSLRGQVGSGNTIYF	TGTGCCAGCAGTTTAAGGGGACAGGTGGGCTCTGGAAACACCATATATTTT
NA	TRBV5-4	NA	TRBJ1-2	CASSLDAGVNYGYTF	TGTGCCAGCAGCTTGGATGCAGGGGTTAACTATGGCTACACCTTC
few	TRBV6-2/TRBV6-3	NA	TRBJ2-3	CASSYSRGDPTDTQYF	TGTGCCAGCAGTTACTCGAGAGGGGACCCCACAGATACGCAGTATTTT
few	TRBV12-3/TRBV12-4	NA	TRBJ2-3	CASGPEGRTDTQYF	TGTGCCAGCGGCCCCGAGGGGCGCACAGATACGCAGTATTTT
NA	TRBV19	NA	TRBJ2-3	CASSIPGGTDTQYF	TGTGCCAGTAGTATCCCCGGTGGCACAGATACGCAGTATTTT
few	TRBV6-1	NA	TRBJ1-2	CASSDRVPYGYTF	TGTGCCAGCAGTGACAGGGTACCCTATGGCTACACCTTC
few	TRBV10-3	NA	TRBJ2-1	CAISESGRISYNEQFF	TGTGCCATCAGTGAGTCTGGCCGGATCTCCTACAATGAGCAGTTCTTC
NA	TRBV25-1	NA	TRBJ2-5	CASSEWGVEETQYF	TGTGCCAGCAGTGAATGGGGGGTTGAGGAGACCCAGTACTTC
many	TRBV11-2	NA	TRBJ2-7	CASSGAHEQYF	TGTGCCAGCAGCGGGGCCCACGAGCAGTACTTC
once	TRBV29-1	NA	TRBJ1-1	CSVDVVGGGTEAFF	TGCAGCGTCGACGTCGTGGGGGGGGGCACTGAAGCTTTCTTT
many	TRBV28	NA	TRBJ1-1	CASSHTLRWITEAFF	TGTGCCAGCAGTCACACCCTTAGGTGGATCACTGAAGCTTTCTTT
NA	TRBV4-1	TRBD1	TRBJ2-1	CASSSGTGYDEQFF	TGCGCCAGCAGCTCCGGGACAGGGTACGATGAGCAGTTCTTC
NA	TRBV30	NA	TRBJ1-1	CAWMAVNTEAFF	TGTGCCTGGATGGCAGTGAACACTGAAGCTTTCTTT
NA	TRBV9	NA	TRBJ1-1	CASSPLAGTEAFF	TGTGCCAGCAGCCCATTGGCAGGTACTGAAGCTTTCTTT
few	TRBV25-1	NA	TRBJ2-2	CASSDDIDPFERGAGELFF	TGTGCCAGCAGTGACGATATTGACCCGTTCGAGAGGGGGGCCGGGGAGCTGTTTTTT